This section outlines one T cell receptor beta chain sequence together with its context. The sample originates from a study of control samples from healthy donors and cancer patients. After removal of 4 bases from V and 2 bases from J, the junction contained 3 bases not matched to a gene. Germline V CDR1 and CDR2: SEHNR, FQNEAQ (reference sequence). The CDR3 extends over 15 amino acids. This table comes from immunoSEQ multiplex PCR, and its TCRdb copy is limited to in-frame clones, with some not included. This sample has 50,000 to 55,000 clones, with roughly 94% found just once. J is TRBJ2-1 and V is TRBV7-9; 9 nucleotides agree with TRBD2. Material for sequencing was blood. The receptor comes from a man aged 30-40 years in good health. The CDR3 bases are TGTGCCAGCAGCTCCCCTAGCGGGACCTACAATGAGCAGTTCTTC. Translating gives CASSSPSGTYNEQFF.